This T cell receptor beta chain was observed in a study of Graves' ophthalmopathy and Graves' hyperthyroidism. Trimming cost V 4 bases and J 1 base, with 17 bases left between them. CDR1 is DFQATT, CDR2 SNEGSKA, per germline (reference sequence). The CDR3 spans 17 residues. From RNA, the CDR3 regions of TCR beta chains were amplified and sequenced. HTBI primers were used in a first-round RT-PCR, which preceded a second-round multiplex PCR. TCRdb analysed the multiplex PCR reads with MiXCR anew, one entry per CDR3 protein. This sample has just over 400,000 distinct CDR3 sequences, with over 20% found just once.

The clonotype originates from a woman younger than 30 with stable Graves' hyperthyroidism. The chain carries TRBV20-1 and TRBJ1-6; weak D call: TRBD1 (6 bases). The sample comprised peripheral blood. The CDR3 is CSAIEGVKSSYNSPLHF. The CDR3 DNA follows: TGCAGTGCTATAGAGGGGGTTAAGAGTTCCTATAATTCACCCCTCCACTTT.